This passage covers 22 T cell receptor beta chains from one sample sequenced in a study of breast tumors, draining lymph nodes, adjacent tissues (dated by TCRdb to 2016 to 2017). The library was produced with multiplex PCR. The instrument given in TCRdb is Illumina HiSeq 2000. The public reads were reanalyzed by TCRdb: fastp trimming at Q25, MiXCR alignment, in-frame beta chains only. All rows with the same CDR3 protein become a single entry with the most common DNA and genes. This sample has about 94,000 distinct CDR3 sequences in its table, and more than 25% of those were observed once. Roughly 7.3% of the sample is taken by the ten largest. Lymph node samples came from the axillary draining lymph nodes of breast cancer patients. The sequenced sample consisted of axillary lymph node tissue. These receptors were obtained from a female donor with breast cancer. Some clones in this sample may be carry-over from other donors' samples.

V usage is TRBV24-1 and J usage is TRBJ2-1; D possibly matches TRBD1 or TRBD2 (7 bases each). The CDR3 is 16 residues long. Germline V gene sequence: CDR1 KGHDR, CDR2 SFDVKD. V dropped 2 bases and J dropped 7 bases, with 17 bases sitting between them. The CDR3 coding sequence is TGTGCCACCAGTGATTCCCAGGGGGGGAGTGGGAATGAGCAGTTCTTC. It yields the protein CATSDSQGGSGNEQFF.

This clonotype is a singleton in its sample. The chain employs TRBV20-1 and TRBJ1-3; D gene ambiguous. Deletions cut 1 base from V and 4 bases from J, with 14 bases between. Germline CDR1 and CDR2: DFQATT and SNEGSKA (reference sequence). The CDR3 totals 15 residues. For the CDR3, the DNA is TGCAGTGCTAGAGGACCAGCGGGATCCGGAAACACCATATATTTT. Protein sequence: CSARGPAGSGNTIYF.

This clonotype was detected many times. The J gene is TRBJ1-2, the V gene TRBV4-1; no reliable D call. Trimming pared 0 bases from V and 5 bases from J, leaving 10 bases between. Per the germline V gene, CDR1 is MGHRA and CDR2 is YSYEKL. The CDR3 consists of 14 residues. The CDR3 DNA follows: TGCGCCAGCAGCCAAGAGATACAGATATATGGCTACACCTTC. Residues: CASSQEIQIYGYTF.

In this sample, this clonotype turned up once. The chain recombines TRBV5-1 with TRBJ1-5; 9 bases are a match to TRBD1. J gave up 5 bases and V 4 bases, and 10 bases lay outside the gene matches. The CDR3 is 16 residues long. CDR1 is SGHRS and CDR2 is YFSETQ in the germline V gene. CDR3 nucleotides: TGCGCCAGCAGCCCCGCCGGGACAGGGACAGATCAGCCCCAGCATTTT. Translating it yields CASSPAGTGTDQPQHF. The whole variable domain, remainder taken from reference TRBV5-1 and TRBJ1-5, is KAGVTQTPRYLIKTRGQQVTLSCSPISGHRSVSWYQQTPGQGLQFLFEYFSETQRNKGNFPGRFSGRQFSNSRSEMNVSTLELGDSALYLCASSPAGTGTDQPQHFGDGTRLSIL.

Comments on this clonotype: The DNA is left out, because the CDR3 cannot be placed on it with certainty; the CDR3 is given as TCRdb lists it. The genes are TRBV14 and TRBJ2-5; the D call TRBD2 from the table was never checked on the DNA. The germline V gene has CDR1 SGHDN and CDR2 FVKESK. The CDR3 is 21 amino acids long, termini counted. The CDR3 here is CASSFYICSAREGVMGETQYF.

The sample holds many counts of this clonotype. V gene TRBV20-1 combines with J gene TRBJ1-4; 7 bases are shared with TRBD1. The CDR3 spans 13 residues. The V gene's germline CDR1 is DFQATT and CDR2 SNEGSKA (reference sequence). V was clipped by 5 bases and J by 5 bases; unmatched bases: 5. Written as DNA, the CDR3 is TGCAGTGCTCTCCGGGACAGAAATGAAAAACTGTTTTTT. Encoded protein: CSALRDRNEKLFF.

This clonotype was counted many times. The chain has TRBV5-6 and TRBJ2-1; 10 nucleotides match TRBD2. Germline CDR1 is SGHDT and CDR2 is YYEEEE. This CDR3 is 16 amino acids long. J gave up 7 bases and V 0 bases, and 7 bases lay outside the gene matches. CDR3 loop: CASSLVVLAGANEQFF. In DNA, the CDR3 is TGTGCCAGCAGCTTGGTAGTGCTAGCGGGGGCGAATGAGCAGTTCTTC.

About this clonotype itself: The junction departs from the called germline gene at one end, perhaps through a read error. The chain carries TRBV5-1 and TRBJ1-4, with D unresolved. CDR1 and CDR2 (germline): SGHRS, YFSETQ. The CDR3 covers 13 residues. The CDR3 DNA sequence: TGCGCCAGCAGCTTGGGTGGCAGTGAAAACCTGTTTTTT. Protein product: CASSLGGSENLFF. Full variable domain (outside the CDR3, taken from reference TRBV5-1 and TRBJ1-4): KAGVTQTPRYLIKTRGQQVTLSCSPISGHRSVSWYQQTPGQGLQFLFEYFSETQRNKGNFPGRFSGRQFSNSRSEMNVSTLELGDSALYLCASSLGGSENLFFGSGTQLSVL.

The chain carries TRBV5-4 and TRBJ2-5; D remains ambiguous. CDR1 SGHNT and CDR2 YYREEE come from the germline V gene (reference sequence). This CDR3 has 14 amino acids. V was clipped by 3 bases and J by 2 bases, with 11 bases between them. CDR3 in amino acids: CASSSTQFQETQYF. The CDR3 DNA reads TGTGCCAGCAGCTCAACGCAGTTTCAAGAGACCCAGTACTTC.

This clonotype was detected many times. V and J are TRBV5-5 and TRBJ2-5; 8 bases agree with TRBD2. The V gene's germline CDR1 is SGHKS and CDR2 YYEKEE (reference sequence). With 3 bases clipped from V and 5 bases from J, the junction kept 9 bases outside the gene matches. The length of the CDR3 is 15 residues. The CDR3 bases are TGTGCCAGCAGCTCGGGGAGCGGGAGTCGGGAGACCCAGTACTTC. Its protein is CASSSGSGSRETQYF.

This rearrangement joins TRBV5-1 to TRBJ2-1; TRBD2 matches at 10 bases. This CDR3 has 18 amino acids. CDR1 SGHRS and CDR2 YFSETQ come from the germline V gene. With 3 bases clipped from V and 0 bases from J, the junction kept 9 bases outside the gene matches. This CDR3 is CASSWGAGLASSYNEQFF. The CDR3 nucleotides are TGCGCCAGCAGCTGGGGTGCGGGACTAGCGAGCTCCTACAATGAGCAGTTCTTC.

This chain joins TRBV5-1 and TRBJ2-7, with D tentatively TRBD2 (5 bases). Germline CDR1 and CDR2: SGHRS and YFSETQ. V lost 4 bases and J lost 0, with 11 bases in between. The CDR3 extends over 14 amino acids. Here the CDR3 reads CASSLVGSSYEQYF. The DNA of the CDR3 is TGCGCCAGCAGCCTGGTTGGGAGCTCCTACGAGCAGTACTTC.

This clonotype showed up just a few times. The chain employs TRBV18 and TRBJ2-1; D is undetermined. V was clipped by 2 bases and J by 0 bases, with 8 bases between them. Germline V gene lookup returns CDR1 KGHSH and CDR2 LQKENI. The CDR3 contains 15 residues. CDR3 region: CASSPSESSYNEQFF. CDR3 sequence (DNA): TGTGCCAGCTCACCATCGGAGAGCTCCTACAATGAGCAGTTCTTC.

At least ten counts were recorded for this clonotype. The chain combines TRBV12-3 or TRBV12-4 with TRBJ2-2; D unresolved. V lost 6 bases to trimming and J lost 5 bases, with 13 bases between them. CDR3 length equals 14 residues. Written as DNA, the CDR3 is TGTGCCAGCAGCTACCGGGCCCAAACCGGGGAGCTGTTTTTT. Translating it yields CASSYRAQTGELFF.

As concerns this clonotype: The DNA is omitted, as the CDR3 cannot be located on it reliably, and the CDR3 follows TCRdb's listing. The chain is built from TRBV7-3 and TRBJ1-6. Germline lookup yields CDR1 SGHTA and CDR2 FQGTGA. A total of 23 residues make up the CDR3, ends included. This chain's CDR3 is CASSSGLAGGTQYFGPNNSPLHF.

This rearrangement joins TRBV6-4 to TRBJ2-7; D uncertain. From germline, CDR1 is MRHNA and CDR2 SNTAGT. V lost 4 bases and J lost 2, with 18 bases in between. The CDR3 totals 16 residues. CDR3: CASSAKLSQRTYEQYF. DNA for the CDR3: TGTGCCAGCAGTGCTAAGCTTAGCCAACGGACCTACGAGCAGTACTTC.

This chain joins TRBV12-3 or TRBV12-4 and TRBJ2-5; 12 bases fit TRBD1. The CDR3 runs 13 residues. V lost 6 bases to trimming and J lost 7 bases; unmatched junction nucleotides: 3. Here the CDR3 reads CASSLGQGATQYF. As DNA, the CDR3 is TGTGCCAGCAGCTTGGGACAGGGGGCGACCCAGTACTTC.

This clonotype appeared many times. The chain links TRBV10-3 to TRBJ2-6; D is possibly TRBD1 (6 bases). Germline V gene sequence: CDR1 ENHRY, CDR2 SYGVKD. Trimming took off 1 base at V and 0 bases at J, with 10 bases between the two ends. CDR3 length: 17 residues. The CDR3 is CAISEFGQSSGANVLTF. As DNA, the CDR3 is TGTGCCATCAGTGAGTTTGGACAGAGCTCTGGGGCCAACGTCCTGACTTTC.

Worth noting for this clonotype: A much larger clone sits a single nucleotide away, making a read error possible. The V gene is TRBV6-1, the J gene TRBJ2-1, with 10 bases fitting TRBD1. Germline V CDR1 and CDR2: MNHNS, SASEGT. The CDR3 has 16 residues. The chain's CDR3 is CASSSQTGGRYNGQFF. In DNA, the CDR3 is TGTGCCAGCAGTTCCCAGACAGGGGGCAGATACAATGGGCAGTTCTTC.

With regard to this clonotype: This may stem from a read error, because a much larger clone lies one nucleotide away. Given the absence of the conserved phenylalanine or tryptophan at the CDR3 end, a read error is likely. This CDR3 reads CASSADQGVGYEQYL. Here the CDR3 DNA reads TGTGCCAGCAGCGCAGACCAGGGGGTTGGCTACGAGCAGTACCTC. The chain combines TRBV9 with TRBJ2-7; 7 bases agree with TRBD1. V was pared by 3 bases and J by 3 bases, with 9 bases of the junction left unmatched. CDR1 is SGDLS and CDR2 is YYNGEE in the germline V gene. This CDR3 region has 15 residues.

To note about this clonotype: The CDR3 carries no conserved terminal phenylalanine or tryptophan, so it likely arises from a read error. The chain couples TRBV20-1 to TRBJ2-7; 9 bases fit TRBD2. Trimming took 4 bases from V and 2 from J; bases not matched to a gene: 3. The length of the CDR3 is 13 residues. Germline lookup yields CDR1 DFQATT and CDR2 SNEGSKA (reference sequence). The CDR3 DNA sequence: TGCAGTGCTAAGAGGACTAGCGCCTACGAGCAGTACCTC. Its protein product is CSAKRTSAYEQYL.

This clonotype was seen a few times. The chain uses TRBV5-8 and TRBJ2-1; 9 nucleotides match TRBD2. CDR3 length equals 14 residues. With 0 bases clipped from V and 10 bases from J, the junction kept 5 bases outside the gene matches. Germline V gene lookup returns CDR1 SGHTS and CDR2 YDEGEE. The CDR3, as DNA: TGTGCCAGCAGCTTGGTTCGCGGGGGGGGAGAGCAGTTCTTC. This codes for CASSLVRGGGEQFF.